The present entry profiles one T cell receptor (beta chain) with its context. Its antigen remains unknown. The PCR had 60 Vbeta and 13 Jbeta primers. Data came from immunoSEQ multiplex PCR; TCRdb stores just in-frame clones and leaves some out. In the table there are under 200,000 clones, about 80% of which are singletons. This specimen belongs to a study of cytomegalovirus exposure and HLA in healthy donors. Overall study findings and caveats: Later genetic work tied a missense DCLRE1C variant to beta-chain V and J trimming. Altogether, around 160 TCR beta chains were recorded as cytomegalovirus-associated.

V was pared by 2 bases and J by 5 bases, with 9 bases between. This CDR3 is built from 13 residues. Per the germline V gene, CDR1 is SEHNR and CDR2 is FQNEAQ (reference sequence). The V gene is TRBV7-9, the J gene TRBJ2-5; D call uncertain. The origin of this receptor is a woman in her fifties or sixties in good health and CMV-seropositive. The material sequenced was PBMCs. In DNA, the CDR3 is TGTGCCAGCAGCTTATCGTCCTTGGAGACCCAGTACTTC. It codes for CASSLSSLETQYF. Based on the CDR3 plus reference TRBV7-9 and TRBJ2-5, the full variable domain is DTGVSQNPRHKITKRGQNVTFRCDPISEHNRLYWYRQTLGQGPEFLTYFQNEAQLEKSRLLSDRFSAERPKGSFSTLEIQRTEQGDSAMYLCASSLSSLETQYFGPGTRLLVL.